The following is a TCR beta chain sequence with its context. The data are from a study of blood T cell repertoires in COVID-19. Repertoires were generated with immunoSEQ multiplex PCR, while TCRdb's copy carries only in-frame clones and drops some. The table includes a few hundred thousand clones, around 83% detected once. This CDR3 comprises 15 residues. Germline trimming cut 4 bases from V and 4 bases from J; bases unmatched to any gene: 4. Germline V lookup: CDR1 LGHNA, CDR2 YNFKEQ. This receptor was identified in a middle-aged man with active or convalescent COVID-19. What was sequenced was peripheral blood. The chain couples TRBV4-2 to TRBJ2-1, with TRBD2 identical over 10 bases. DNA of the CDR3: TGTGCCAGCAGCCTCGGGACTAGCGAGTACAATGAGCAGTTCTTC. It is translated as CASSLGTSEYNEQFF.